The rows below give T cell receptor beta chains drawn from one sample of a study of blood T cells in healthy people across ages. One entry per CDR3 protein, called by TCRdb with MiXCR from the 5' RACE reads. The top ten hold 15% to 17% of the sample, which has hundreds of thousands of distinct CDR3 sequences, roughly 32% seen once. Sequencing used blood. Every receptor here comes from a woman aged 80 or over in good health. Both conserved end residues are part of each CDR3. The D gene is left open where the match is weak. A clone size is listed for some rows: how often the clone was seen (once, few, many), or a class if it is expanded.

D gene: TRBD2
J gene: TRBJ2-1
V gene: TRBV24-1
clone size: NA
CDR3 protein: CATSEGSGGPGNEQFF
CDR3 DNA: TGTGCCACCAGTGAGGGTAGCGGGGGGCCAGGCAATGAGCAGTTCTTC

D gene: NA
J gene: TRBJ2-7
V gene: TRBV2
clone size: many
CDR3 protein: CASSGGGPGYEQYF
CDR3 DNA: TGTGCCAGCAGTGGAGGAGGCCCGGGCTACGAGCAGTACTTC

D gene: TRBD2
J gene: TRBJ2-5
V gene: TRBV9
clone size: NA
CDR3 protein: CASSAGTSVQETQYF
CDR3 DNA: TGTGCCAGCAGCGCCGGGACTAGCGTCCAAGAGACCCAGTACTTC

D gene: NA
J gene: TRBJ2-4
V gene: TRBV6-2/TRBV6-3
clone size: many
CDR3 protein: CASSYVGGRVIQYF
CDR3 DNA: TGTGCCAGCAGTTACGTGGGGGGGCGGGTCATTCAGTACTTC

D gene: TRBD1
J gene: TRBJ1-1
V gene: TRBV7-9
clone size: many
CDR3 protein: CASSVGTGSTEAFF
CDR3 DNA: TGTGCCAGCAGCGTGGGGACAGGGTCCACTGAAGCTTTCTTT

D gene: NA
J gene: TRBJ2-1
V gene: TRBV27
clone size: NA
CDR3 protein: CASSSTEGPYNEQFF
CDR3 DNA: TGTGCCAGCAGTTCAACGGAGGGCCCTTACAATGAGCAGTTCTTC

D gene: NA
J gene: TRBJ2-1
V gene: TRBV7-3
clone size: NA
CDR3 protein: CASMTGGGRNEQFF
CDR3 DNA: TGTGCCAGCATGACTGGGGGGGGGCGGAATGAGCAGTTCTTC

D gene: NA
J gene: TRBJ2-7
V gene: TRBV4-1
clone size: once
CDR3 protein: CASSQEFRAYEQYF
CDR3 DNA: TGCGCCAGCAGCCAAGAATTTCGGGCCTACGAGCAGTACTTC

D gene: NA
J gene: TRBJ2-1
V gene: TRBV6-5
clone size: many
CDR3 protein: CASSSRGAYNEQFF
CDR3 DNA: TGTGCCAGCAGCTCCAGGGGGGCCTACAATGAGCAGTTCTTC

D gene: TRBD1
J gene: TRBJ2-7
V gene: TRBV29-1
clone size: NA
CDR3 protein: CSVGQDSCEQYF
CDR3 DNA: TGCAGCGTGGGACAGGACTCCTGCGAGCAGTACTTC

D gene: NA
J gene: TRBJ2-5
V gene: TRBV5-1
clone size: NA
CDR3 protein: CASGKEHRTQETQYF
CDR3 DNA: TGCGCCAGCGGCAAGGAACATCGAACCCAAGAGACCCAGTACTTC

D gene: TRBD1
J gene: TRBJ2-3
V gene: TRBV4-1
clone size: few
CDR3 protein: CTSSSGQGNTDTQYF
CDR3 DNA: TGCACCAGCAGCTCTGGACAGGGGAACACAGATACGCAGTATTTT

D gene: NA
J gene: TRBJ2-1
V gene: TRBV30
clone size: many
CDR3 protein: CAWTQRNEQFF
CDR3 DNA: TGTGCCTGGACCCAGCGGAATGAGCAGTTCTTC

D gene: TRBD1
J gene: TRBJ2-7
V gene: TRBV11-2
clone size: many
CDR3 protein: CASSDRGTGIYEQYF
CDR3 DNA: TGTGCCAGCAGCGATAGGGGGACAGGGATCTACGAGCAGTACTTC

D gene: NA
J gene: TRBJ1-1
V gene: TRBV20-1
clone size: NA
CDR3 protein: CSAREESRQVYTEAFF
CDR3 DNA: TGCAGTGCTAGAGAGGAGTCGCGCCAAGTCTACACTGAAGCTTTCTTT

D gene: NA
J gene: TRBJ1-1
V gene: TRBV5-6
clone size: NA
CDR3 protein: CVSSFLWGGPNTEAFF
CDR3 DNA: TGTGTCAGCAGCTTTCTCTGGGGAGGGCCTAACACTGAAGCTTTCTTT

D gene: TRBD1
J gene: TRBJ1-5
V gene: TRBV6-2/TRBV6-3
clone size: NA
CDR3 protein: CASSATGVGNQPQHF
CDR3 DNA: TGTGCCAGCAGTGCGACAGGGGTTGGCAATCAGCCCCAGCATTTT

D gene: NA
J gene: TRBJ1-4
V gene: TRBV15
clone size: few
CDR3 protein: CATSRVAGGARTNEKLFF
CDR3 DNA: TGTGCCACCAGCAGAGTTGCCGGGGGGGCCAGAACTAATGAAAAACTGTTTTTT

D gene: NA
J gene: TRBJ2-7
V gene: TRBV28
clone size: NA
CDR3 protein: CASIRDPSSYEQYF
CDR3 DNA: TGTGCCAGCATCCGGGACCCGAGCTCCTACGAGCAGTACTTC

D gene: TRBD1
J gene: TRBJ1-1
V gene: TRBV27
clone size: few
CDR3 protein: CASSLSMIPGQRMNTEAFF
CDR3 DNA: TGTGCCAGCAGTTTATCGATGATCCCGGGACAGCGGATGAACACTGAAGCTTTCTTT

D gene: NA
J gene: TRBJ1-2
V gene: TRBV7-9
clone size: many
CDR3 protein: CASSPPRSPDGYTF
CDR3 DNA: TGTGCCAGCAGCCCCCCGCGTTCCCCAGATGGCTACACCTTC

D gene: NA
J gene: TRBJ2-1
V gene: TRBV20-1
clone size: NA
CDR3 protein: CSASRGWGRRDSYNEQFF
CDR3 DNA: TGCAGTGCTAGCAGAGGTTGGGGACGCCGAGACTCCTACAATGAGCAGTTCTTC

D gene: NA
J gene: TRBJ2-6
V gene: TRBV5-1
clone size: once
CDR3 protein: CASRLFSSGANVLTF
CDR3 DNA: TGCGCCAGCAGGCTTTTTAGCTCTGGGGCCAACGTCCTGACTTTC

D gene: TRBD2
J gene: TRBJ2-1
V gene: TRBV29-1
clone size: NA
CDR3 protein: CSVEGQRGLAGKDNEQFF
CDR3 DNA: TGCAGCGTTGAAGGCCAAAGGGGACTAGCGGGAAAGGACAATGAGCAGTTCTTC

D gene: TRBD2
J gene: TRBJ2-3
V gene: TRBV10-3
clone size: many
CDR3 protein: CAISERRGGTDTQYF
CDR3 DNA: TGTGCCATCAGTGAAAGGCGGGGGGGCACAGATACGCAGTATTTT

D gene: TRBD2
J gene: TRBJ2-1
V gene: TRBV7-9
clone size: NA
CDR3 protein: CASSEPTGTSGGLRNEQFF
CDR3 DNA: TGTGCCAGCAGCGAACCGACCGGGACTAGCGGGGGGTTAAGGAATGAGCAGTTCTTC

D gene: NA
J gene: TRBJ2-7
V gene: TRBV29-1
clone size: many
CDR3 protein: CSVSGLNEQYF
CDR3 DNA: TGCAGCGTCTCGGGACTTAACGAGCAGTACTTC

D gene: TRBD2
J gene: TRBJ2-5
V gene: TRBV3-1
clone size: many
CDR3 protein: CASSQMTGGAQYF
CDR3 DNA: TGTGCCAGCAGCCAAATGACGGGGGGGGCCCAGTACTTC

D gene: TRBD1
J gene: TRBJ2-7
V gene: TRBV18
clone size: NA
CDR3 protein: CASSNIQGSSYNEQYF
CDR3 DNA: TGTGCCAGCTCAAACATACAGGGGAGCTCCTACAATGAGCAGTACTTC

D gene: TRBD2
J gene: TRBJ2-1
V gene: TRBV10-3
clone size: many
CDR3 protein: CAISDPSRLAASYNEQFF
CDR3 DNA: TGTGCCATCAGTGACCCCTCCCGACTAGCGGCCTCCTACAATGAGCAGTTCTTC

D gene: NA
J gene: TRBJ2-1
V gene: TRBV5-1
clone size: many
CDR3 protein: CASSLEQLSYNEQFF
CDR3 DNA: TGCGCCAGCAGCTTGGAACAGCTTTCCTACAATGAGCAGTTCTTC

D gene: NA
J gene: TRBJ2-3
V gene: TRBV6-5
clone size: NA
CDR3 protein: CASSRAHGARSDTQYF
CDR3 DNA: TGTGCCAGCAGCCGCGCCCACGGGGCCCGAAGCGATACGCAGTATTTT

D gene: NA
J gene: TRBJ1-5
V gene: TRBV6-2/TRBV6-3
clone size: few
CDR3 protein: CASSYPTGEGSNQPQHF
CDR3 DNA: TGTGCCAGCAGTTACCCCACTGGGGAAGGGAGCAATCAGCCCCAGCATTTT

D gene: NA
J gene: TRBJ2-3
V gene: TRBV12-3/TRBV12-4
clone size: NA
CDR3 protein: CASTLDGTSTDTQYF
CDR3 DNA: TGTGCCAGCACTTTGGACGGTACTAGCACAGATACGCAGTATTTT

D gene: NA
J gene: TRBJ1-1
V gene: TRBV7-2
clone size: many
CDR3 protein: CASSLVPLANTEAFF
CDR3 DNA: TGTGCCAGCAGCTTGGTCCCGTTGGCAAACACTGAAGCTTTCTTT

D gene: NA
J gene: TRBJ1-2
V gene: TRBV7-9
clone size: many
CDR3 protein: CASSQPGAPYGYTF
CDR3 DNA: TGTGCCAGCAGCCAACCCGGGGCCCCTTATGGCTACACCTTC

D gene: NA
J gene: TRBJ1-5
V gene: TRBV7-2
clone size: NA
CDR3 protein: CASSRFFDQPQHF
CDR3 DNA: TGTGCCAGCAGCCGTTTTTTCGATCAGCCCCAGCATTTT

D gene: NA
J gene: TRBJ1-5
V gene: TRBV20-1
clone size: few
CDR3 protein: CSAPWGDGSNQPQHF
CDR3 DNA: TGCAGTGCCCCGTGGGGGGACGGTAGCAATCAGCCCCAGCATTTT

D gene: NA
J gene: TRBJ1-5
V gene: TRBV7-9
clone size: many
CDR3 protein: CASSLDLLGQPQHF
CDR3 DNA: TGTGCCAGCAGCTTAGACCTACTCGGACAGCCCCAGCATTTT

D gene: TRBD1
J gene: TRBJ2-1
V gene: TRBV2
clone size: many
CDR3 protein: CASSEGQRNEQFF
CDR3 DNA: TGTGCCAGCAGTGAGGGACAGAGAAATGAGCAGTTCTTC

D gene: NA
J gene: TRBJ2-4
V gene: TRBV6-2/TRBV6-3
clone size: many
CDR3 protein: CASSHPGGVKNIQYF
CDR3 DNA: TGTGCCAGCAGTCATCCCGGAGGGGTAAAAAACATTCAGTACTTC

D gene: NA
J gene: TRBJ1-2
V gene: TRBV3-1
clone size: many
CDR3 protein: CASSQDPAAVVTF
CDR3 DNA: TGTGCCAGCAGCCAAGATCCGGCCGCCGTAGTCACCTTC

D gene: NA
J gene: TRBJ1-1
V gene: TRBV5-1
clone size: many
CDR3 protein: CASSLKGRDTEAFF
CDR3 DNA: TGTGCCAGCAGCTTGAAAGGGCGGGACACTGAAGCTTTCTTT

D gene: NA
J gene: TRBJ2-1
V gene: TRBV5-5
clone size: many
CDR3 protein: CASSHSPNNEQFF
CDR3 DNA: TGTGCCAGCAGCCACAGCCCAAACAATGAGCAGTTCTTC

D gene: TRBD2
J gene: TRBJ2-3
V gene: TRBV2
clone size: few
CDR3 protein: CASKYAGGQVDTQYF
CDR3 DNA: TGTGCCAGCAAGTATGCGGGGGGGCAAGTAGATACGCAGTATTTT

D gene: NA
J gene: TRBJ2-3
V gene: TRBV3-1
clone size: NA
CDR3 protein: CASSPGSFGVTQYF
CDR3 DNA: TGTGCCAGCAGCCCGGGTTCATTCGGGGTTACGCAGTATTTT

D gene: NA
J gene: TRBJ2-2
V gene: TRBV20-1
clone size: NA
CDR3 protein: CSASMGAHTGELFF
CDR3 DNA: TGCAGTGCTAGTATGGGGGCCCACACCGGGGAGCTGTTTTTT

D gene: NA
J gene: TRBJ2-3
V gene: TRBV12-3/TRBV12-4
clone size: many
CDR3 protein: CASSPGGPVDTQYF
CDR3 DNA: TGTGCCAGCAGTCCCGGGGGGCCGGTAGATACGCAGTATTTT

D gene: TRBD1
J gene: TRBJ1-2
V gene: TRBV7-2
clone size: NA
CDR3 protein: CASSPSPGQGGHGYTF
CDR3 DNA: TGTGCCAGCAGCCCTTCTCCGGGACAGGGAGGACATGGCTACACCTTC